The TCR beta chain described here comes from a study of Ad26.COV2.S vaccination and SARS-CoV-2 variants. Study background: COV1001, an Ad26.COV2.S trial, supplied this vaccine-arm donor. Dosing was one shot or two shots 56 days apart. Whole-study results and caveats: Substantial breadth in spike-specific CD8+ and CD4+ T cell responses was reportedly seen after vaccination.

In the case of this clone: Its antigen is undetermined.

Treatment given: around 19 received Ad26.COV2.S at low or high dose, single or two shots; about 5 received placebo; per-sample allocation not given. The samples date from day 63 after the first vaccine or placebo injection. Produced via immunoSEQ multiplex PCR; TCRdb's table is partial and in-frame only. The sample shows about 680,000 clones, roughly nine tenths of them seen only once. The V gene's germline CDR1 is LNHDA and CDR2 SQIVND (reference sequence). V trimming: 3 bases; J trimming: 5 bases; junction bases outside the gene matches: 6. The CDR3 is 14 residues long. V gene TRBV19 combines with J gene TRBJ1-1; TRBD1 matches 7 bases. Source: peripheral blood, taken in a trial of Ad26.COV2.S vaccine versus placebo. The source is a person aged 18 to 65 who received the Ad26.COV2.S COVID-19 vaccine or a placebo. The CDR3 protein is CASSIRGQGTEAFF. The CDR3 DNA follows: TGTGCCAGTAGTATTAGGGGGCAGGGGACTGAAGCTTTCTTT.